This TCR beta chain was profiled in a study of response to subunit inactivated influenza vaccine. Using its own MiXCR run on the RT-PCR reads, TCRdb lists one record per CDR3 protein. The repertoire holds fewer than 750,000 distinct CDR3 sequences, with roughly 15% as singletons. This clonotype came up many times. The ends were cut back, 0 bases at V and 0 bases at J, with 11 bases in the middle. Germline loops: CDR1 MDHEN, CDR2 SYDVKM. The length of the CDR3 is 16 residues. Sample: PBMCs from blood, taken roughly 12 days after vaccination. V usage is TRBV28 and J usage is TRBJ1-1; D is unresolved. The receptor comes from a man over 45 who received an inactivated influenza vaccine. The CDR3 sequence is CASSLWRYPMNTEAFF. The CDR3 DNA sequence: TGTGCCAGCAGTTTATGGAGGTACCCCATGAACACTGAAGCTTTCTTT.